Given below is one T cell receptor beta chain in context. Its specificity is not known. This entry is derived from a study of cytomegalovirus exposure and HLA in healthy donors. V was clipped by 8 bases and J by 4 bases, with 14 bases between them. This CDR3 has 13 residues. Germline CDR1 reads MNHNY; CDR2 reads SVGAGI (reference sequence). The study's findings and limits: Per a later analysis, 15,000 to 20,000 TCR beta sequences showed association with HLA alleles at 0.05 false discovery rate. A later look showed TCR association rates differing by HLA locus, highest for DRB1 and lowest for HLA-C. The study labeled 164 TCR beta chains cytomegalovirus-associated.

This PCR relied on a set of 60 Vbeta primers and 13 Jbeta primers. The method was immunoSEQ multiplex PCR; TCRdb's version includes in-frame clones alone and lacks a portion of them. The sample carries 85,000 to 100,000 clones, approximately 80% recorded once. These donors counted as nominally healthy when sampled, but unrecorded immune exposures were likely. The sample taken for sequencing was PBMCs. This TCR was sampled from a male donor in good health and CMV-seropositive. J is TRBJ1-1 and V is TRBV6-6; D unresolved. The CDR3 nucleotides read TGTGCCAGCCGAGTACCGGGGAGCACTGAAGCTTTCTTT. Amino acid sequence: CASRVPGSTEAFF.